A selection of T cell receptor beta chains follows, all from one sample in a study of T cell responses to AZD1222 COVID-19 vaccine. Using immunoSEQ multiplex PCR, the repertoire was profiled, and TCRdb retains in-frame clones only, with some absent. This sample has some 130,000 clones, with approximately 91% found just once. Sequenced material: peripheral blood, taken 28 days after the second AZD1222 dose. The receptors derive from an adult who received the AZD1222 COVID-19 vaccine. CDR3s include the opening cysteine and the closing phenylalanine or tryptophan. Fields, in order: D gene, clone size, V gene, J gene, CDR3 DNA, CDR3 protein. A D gene is named only where the DNA matches it firmly. Where a row states a size, it is once, few, many or the class of an expanded clone; other rows omit it.

d_call: -; clone_size: -; v_call: TRBV5-1; j_call: TRBJ1-3; cdr3_nt: TGCGCCAGCAGCCCCTGGCTTGTGCGGAATGGAAACACCATATATTTT; cdr3_aa: CASSPWLVRNGNTIYF
d_call: -; clone_size: -; v_call: TRBV7-2; j_call: TRBJ1-2; cdr3_nt: TGTGCCAGCAGCTACGACACAGCAGCTAACTATGGCTACACCTTC; cdr3_aa: CASSYDTAANYGYTF
d_call: -; clone_size: -; v_call: TRBV30; j_call: TRBJ1-3; cdr3_nt: TGTGCCTGCCCTTTGCGGGGAGGTAACACCATATATTTT; cdr3_aa: CACPLRGGNTIYF
d_call: -; clone_size: once; v_call: TRBV28; j_call: TRBJ2-6; cdr3_nt: TGTGCCAGCAGCTCTGGGGCCAACGTCCTGACTTTC; cdr3_aa: CASSSGANVLTF
d_call: -; clone_size: -; v_call: TRBV5-1; j_call: TRBJ2-7; cdr3_nt: TGCGCCAGCAGCCTTAGGGACGGTTACTACGAGCAGTACTTC; cdr3_aa: CASSLRDGYYEQYF
d_call: -; clone_size: -; v_call: TRBV7-2; j_call: TRBJ2-5; cdr3_nt: TGTGCCAGCAGCCCGAAGACGGGGGAGACCCAGTACTTC; cdr3_aa: CASSPKTGETQYF
d_call: -; clone_size: -; v_call: TRBV30; j_call: TRBJ1-3; cdr3_nt: TGTGCCTGGACCCCAGGGTACTCTGGAAACACCATATATTTT; cdr3_aa: CAWTPGYSGNTIYF
d_call: -; clone_size: -; v_call: TRBV2; j_call: TRBJ1-2; cdr3_nt: TGTGCCAGCAGTGTTCATTCCAATGGCTACACCTTC; cdr3_aa: CASSVHSNGYTF
d_call: TRBD2; clone_size: -; v_call: TRBV27; j_call: TRBJ2-1; cdr3_nt: TGTGCCAGCAGTCCATGGACTAGCGGCCACTCCTACAATGAGCAGTTCTTC; cdr3_aa: CASSPWTSGHSYNEQFF
d_call: -; clone_size: -; v_call: TRBV5-1; j_call: TRBJ1-3; cdr3_nt: TGCGCCAGCAGCTTGGCGCCAGCCACAAGCTCTGGAAACACCATATATTTT; cdr3_aa: CASSLAPATSSGNTIYF
d_call: -; clone_size: -; v_call: TRBV11-2; j_call: TRBJ1-2; cdr3_nt: TGTGCCAGCAGCTTTCGGGGTCGTGGGGATGATGGCTACACCTTC; cdr3_aa: CASSFRGRGDDGYTF
d_call: -; clone_size: -; v_call: TRBV15; j_call: TRBJ2-3; cdr3_nt: TGTGCCACCAGCAGAGATCGTAGGGGAATCGGTAGAGATACGCAGTATTTT; cdr3_aa: CATSRDRRGIGRDTQYF
d_call: TRBD2; clone_size: -; v_call: TRBV27; j_call: TRBJ2-1; cdr3_nt: TGTGCCAGCAGCCGACTAGCGGATCCTAATGAGCAGTTCTTC; cdr3_aa: CASSRLADPNEQFF
d_call: -; clone_size: -; v_call: TRBV19; j_call: TRBJ2-3; cdr3_nt: TGTGCCAGTAGTGAAGGGCTTGCGGGCGCAGATACGCAGTATTTT; cdr3_aa: CASSEGLAGADTQYF
d_call: TRBD2; clone_size: -; v_call: TRBV7-6; j_call: TRBJ2-7; cdr3_nt: TGTGCCAGCAGCCTCGGGACTAGCGGAACCTACGAGCAGTACTTC; cdr3_aa: CASSLGTSGTYEQYF
d_call: -; clone_size: -; v_call: TRBV28; j_call: TRBJ1-2; cdr3_nt: TGTGCCAGCAGTTTCACAGACGTTTACTATGGCTACACCTTC; cdr3_aa: CASSFTDVYYGYTF
d_call: -; clone_size: -; v_call: TRBV15; j_call: TRBJ2-7; cdr3_nt: TGTGCCACCAGCAGAGCACGGTTGTACGAGCAGTACTTC; cdr3_aa: CATSRARLYEQYF
d_call: -; clone_size: -; v_call: TRBV6-5; j_call: TRBJ1-2; cdr3_nt: TGTGCCAGCAGTTACTATTCCGGGCACTATGGCTACACCTTC; cdr3_aa: CASSYYSGHYGYTF
d_call: -; clone_size: -; v_call: TRBV6-5; j_call: TRBJ1-2; cdr3_nt: TGTGCCAGCAGAGGGGGGAGAGCGAGTGGCTACACCTTC; cdr3_aa: CASRGGRASGYTF
d_call: -; clone_size: -; v_call: TRBV9; j_call: TRBJ1-3; cdr3_nt: TGTGCCAGCAGCCCGGGCGCCGGAAACACCATATATTTT; cdr3_aa: CASSPGAGNTIYF
d_call: -; clone_size: -; v_call: TRBV10-3; j_call: TRBJ1-2; cdr3_nt: TGTGCCATCAGTGAGTCAGGGGACGGCTATGGCTACACCTTC; cdr3_aa: CAISESGDGYGYTF
d_call: -; clone_size: -; v_call: TRBV5-6; j_call: TRBJ2-5; cdr3_nt: TGTGCCAGCAGCTTCTTAGGAGAGACCCAGTACTTC; cdr3_aa: CASSFLGETQYF
d_call: -; clone_size: -; v_call: TRBV7-9; j_call: TRBJ1-4; cdr3_nt: TGTGCCAGCAGCTTATCCCCAGGGGACGTCCCTGGTGAAAAACTGTTTTTT; cdr3_aa: CASSLSPGDVPGEKLFF
d_call: -; clone_size: -; v_call: TRBV30; j_call: TRBJ2-1; cdr3_nt: TGTGCCTGGAGTGTTGGAGGGGCCCACCAGCAGTTCTTC; cdr3_aa: CAWSVGGAHQQFF
d_call: -; clone_size: -; v_call: TRBV7-9; j_call: TRBJ2-7; cdr3_nt: TGTGCCAGCAGCTTAGTACAGGGCGTTAGGCACGAGCAGTACTTC; cdr3_aa: CASSLVQGVRHEQYF
d_call: -; clone_size: -; v_call: TRBV19; j_call: TRBJ1-1; cdr3_nt: TGTGCCAGTAGCTCCCAGGGTTTCACTGAAGCTTTCTTT; cdr3_aa: CASSSQGFTEAFF
d_call: -; clone_size: -; v_call: TRBV6-2/TRBV6-3; j_call: TRBJ1-2; cdr3_nt: TGTGCCAGCAGTTACGGCGACTTTGGCTACACCTTC; cdr3_aa: CASSYGDFGYTF